Listed below are T cell receptor beta chains from one sample, sequenced in a study of cytomegalovirus exposure and HLA in healthy donors. Profiled with immunoSEQ multiplex PCR; TCRdb holds only in-frame clones, not every one. The table lists 210,000 or so clones, approximately 90% of them singletons, with more than 0.8% in the top ten. The sequenced sample consisted of PBMCs. The receptors stem from a woman in her late teens or twenties in good health and CMV-seronegative. Each CDR3 is given with its conserved first and last residue. The order of the fields is CDR3 DNA, CDR3 protein, clone size, J gene, D gene, V gene. D genes are given only for firm matches. Clone size is given for some rows only: seen once, a few or many times, or a class if the clone is expanded.

TGTGCCAGCAGCGTCCGCCACCGGGGGGACACTGAAGCTTTCTTT,CASSVRHRGDTEAFF,.,TRBJ1-1,.,TRBV9
TGTGCCAGCAGCTCTCCTAGCGGGGGTCGGTGGAAAGAGACCCAGTACTTC,CASSSPSGGRWKETQYF,once,TRBJ2-5,TRBD2,TRBV5-6
TGTGCCAGCAGTCGAAGGAAGGGATGTTCTTCGGGGGAGCAGTACTTC,CASSRRKGCSSGEQYF,.,TRBJ2-7,.,TRBV6-7
TGTGCCAGCAGCTGGGGGGGGACTAGCGGGGAGACCCAGTACTTC,CASSWGGTSGETQYF,.,TRBJ2-5,TRBD2,TRBV5-5
TGTGCCAGTAGTATAGTACTAGGGACAAGGAACACCATATATTTT,CASSIVLGTRNTIYF,.,TRBJ1-3,.,TRBV19
TGCGCCAGCAGCCCACTTTCGACAGGGCCCTATGGCTACACCTTC,CASSPLSTGPYGYTF,.,TRBJ1-2,TRBD1,TRBV4-3
TGTGCCAGCAGCTTAGGGGGGACCGGGAGTGGGTACGAGCAGTACTTC,CASSLGGTGSGYEQYF,.,TRBJ2-7,.,TRBV7-2
TGCGCCAGCAGCCAAGCGGCTTTTCTAGCGGGAGGGTACAATGAGCAGTTCTTC,CASSQAAFLAGGYNEQFF,.,TRBJ2-1,TRBD2,TRBV4-1
TGTGCCAGCAGCTCACCGGCGACTAGCAAAAGCACAGATACGCAGTATTTT,CASSSPATSKSTDTQYF,.,TRBJ2-3,TRBD2,TRBV5-6
TGTGCCAGCAGCTTAGAAGCCCTAGCGGGCTCCTACGAGCAGTACTTC,CASSLEALAGSYEQYF,.,TRBJ2-7,TRBD2,TRBV11-2
TGTGCCGGCAGCTTGGCACTTATAGCGGGAGGGCTCACCGGGGAGCTGTTTTTT,CAGSLALIAGGLTGELFF,.,TRBJ2-2,TRBD2,TRBV5-6
TGTGCCAGCAGTGTCCGCGGGGGGGTTGGAGATACGCAGTATTTT,CASSVRGGVGDTQYF,.,TRBJ2-3,TRBD2,TRBV2
TGTGCCACCGAACAGGGGTTCTCTGGAAACACCATATATTTT,CATEQGFSGNTIYF,.,TRBJ1-3,TRBD1,TRBV15
TGCGCCAGCAGCCTAACTCCGGGACAGTTATACGAGCAGTACTTC,CASSLTPGQLYEQYF,.,TRBJ2-7,TRBD1,TRBV5-1
TGTGCCAGCAGCATAAGAGCGGCCCGGTTCTCGACTAGCGATACGTCCTACGAGCAGTACTTC,CASSIRAARFSTSDTSYEQYF,.,TRBJ2-7,TRBD2,TRBV13
TGCGCCAGCAGCCAAGACCCGGGGGTAACCGGGGAGCTGTTTTTT,CASSQDPGVTGELFF,.,TRBJ2-2,.,TRBV4-3
TGCGCCAGCAGCCCGCCGGGACTAGCGGCCTACGAGCAGTACTTC,CASSPPGLAAYEQYF,.,TRBJ2-7,TRBD2,TRBV4-1
TGTGCCAGCAGCCGCGGGGACTACCAGTTCTTC,CASSRGDYQFF,.,TRBJ2-1,TRBD2,TRBV7-8